The T cell receptor (beta chain) under discussion was sequenced for a study of graft-versus-host responses after intestinal transplantation (dated by TCRdb to about 2021). In terms of the full investigation: Multivisceral, liver-intestinal, or isolated intestinal transplants were received by the recipients. After intestinal transplantation, graft-versus-host and host-versus-graft alloreactive T cell clones were followed in the graft, circulation and bone marrow using bulk TCR-beta CDR3 sequencing. Donor T cell macrochimerism was defined as a peak of at least 4% donor T cells among recipient peripheral blood mononuclear cells. Rather than going through the commercial service, samples from a few later patients were sequenced in-house on an Illumina MiSeq and processed with MiXCR. To identify alloreactive clones, pre-transplant mixed lymphocyte reaction products were sequenced and compared with unstimulated pre-transplant donor and recipient T cells. A cohort of under 30 intestinal transplant recipients, including one retransplant, was enrolled, and 3 patients lacking pretransplant specimens were excluded. Every recipient was given anti-thymocyte globulin induction, then maintenance tacrolimus and steroids for roughly 3 years.

Preparation of the library involved the immunoSEQ multiplex PCR assay. For most patients, genomic DNA was isolated using the Qiagen DNeasy Blood and Tissue Kit and was shipped frozen to Adaptive Biotechnologies for TCR sequencing. High-throughput TCR-beta CDR3 sequencing of genomic DNA from most patients was performed by Adaptive Biotechnologies. The authors processed their data as follows. TCR sequencing data were retrieved from Adaptive's ImmunoSEQ software for 15 to 20 patients, whereas three other patients were processed with MiXCR and VDJtools. To correct CD4 versus CD8 sorting errors, sequences present in both subsets at a frequency ratio below 5:1 were removed. CDR3 nucleotide sequences shared by donor and recipient were removed because the origin of these sequences could not be assigned. Alloreactive clones required at least 2-fold expansion over unstimulated cells and minimum CFSE-low frequency of 0.002% (template counts) or 0.001% (read counts). Mappable clones were those detected in sequenced pre-transplant spleen, lymph node, or MLR CFSE-low populations of the donor or recipient. Cumulative frequency of alloreactive clones was calculated as a percentage of all sequences weighted by copy number. As stored in TCRdb, this immuneACCESS dataset retains in-frame rearrangements with V and J assigned. A fraction of the clones does not appear; measured against another copy, unresolved V genes explain less than half of the discrepancy, and the remainder lacks a known reason. The V and J calls and clone size come from that table; D and trimming were worked out from the DNA. In this sample the table shows some 11,000 clones, about a third of which occur a single time. The ten most abundant clones make up over 1.5% of the sample.

This clone is assessed as medium-sized (0.01 to 0.1%). No much larger clone is present one base from it, and per-base qualities are unavailable. Sequences LNHDA (CDR1) and SQIVND (CDR2) are obtained from the germline V gene (reference sequence). V was cut back by 2 bases and J by 8 bases, leaving a gap of 12 bases between them. Its CDR3 holds 13 amino acids, cysteine through phenylalanine. Only the CDR3 DNA stays, 39 bases, in frame from base 1. The study at large found these results: Patients with donor T cell macrochimerism had high GvH to HvG T cell clonal ratios in their allografts. GvH clones were found in recipient bone marrow, and some of the GvH clones appeared earlier in ileal mucosa or blood, which is consistent with an intestinal mucosal origin. Peak levels of circulating GvH clones were associated with declines in HvG clones early after transplant. The relatively low number and heterogeneity of intestinal transplant patients limited the conclusions.

The time point tag for this specimen amounts to: cells obtained before transplantation from donor or recipient. In the mixed lymphocyte reactions, about 200,000 CFSE-labeled pre-transplant responders were plated with about 200,000 irradiated violet-dye-labeled stimulators and cultured for approximately six days. Proliferating CD3+CD4+CFSE-low and CD3+CD8+CFSE-low responder cells were FACS-sorted on a BD Influx sorter after the mixed lymphocyte reaction. The origin of this receptor is a human patient who was an organ donor for intestinal transplantation. The chain employs TRBV19 and TRBJ1-2, with the D gene call left open. This sample comprised alloreactive CD4+ T cells from a mixed lymphocyte reaction culture, obtained before transplantation. The meaning of the sample's cell subset or site label: CFSE-low proliferating T cells sorted from roughly six-day pre-transplant mixed lymphocyte reaction (GvH or HvG direction). This receptor has the CDR3 CASSIRGEGGYTF. The nucleotides read TGTGCCAGTAGTATACGGGGAGAAGGCGGCTACACCTTC.